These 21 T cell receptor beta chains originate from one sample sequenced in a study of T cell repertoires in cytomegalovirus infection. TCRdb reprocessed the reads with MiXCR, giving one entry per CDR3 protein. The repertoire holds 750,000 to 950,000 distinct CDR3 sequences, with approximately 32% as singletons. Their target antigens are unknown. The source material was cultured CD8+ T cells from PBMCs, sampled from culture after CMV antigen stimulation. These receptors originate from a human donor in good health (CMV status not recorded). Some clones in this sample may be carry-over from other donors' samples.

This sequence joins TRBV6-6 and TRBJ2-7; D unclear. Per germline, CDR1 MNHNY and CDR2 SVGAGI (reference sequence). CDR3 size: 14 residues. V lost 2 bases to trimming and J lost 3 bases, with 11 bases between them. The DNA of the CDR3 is TGTGCCAGCAGTTACGTTTCGGGCAGCTACGAGCAGTACGTC. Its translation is CASSYVSGSYEQYV.

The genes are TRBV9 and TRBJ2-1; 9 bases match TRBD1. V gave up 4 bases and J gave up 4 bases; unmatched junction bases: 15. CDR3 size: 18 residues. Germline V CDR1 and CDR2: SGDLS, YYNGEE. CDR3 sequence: CASSPRGDRALTYNEQFF. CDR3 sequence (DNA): TGTGCCAGCAGCCCAAGAGGGGACAGGGCCCTGACTTACAATGAGCAGTTCTTC.

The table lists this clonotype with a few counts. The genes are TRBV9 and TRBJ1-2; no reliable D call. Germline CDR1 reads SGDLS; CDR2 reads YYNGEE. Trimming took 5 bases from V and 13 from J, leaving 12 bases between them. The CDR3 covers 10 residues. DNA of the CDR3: TGTGCCAGCAGTGGTCCCGGTTCCACCTTC. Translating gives CASSGPGSTF.

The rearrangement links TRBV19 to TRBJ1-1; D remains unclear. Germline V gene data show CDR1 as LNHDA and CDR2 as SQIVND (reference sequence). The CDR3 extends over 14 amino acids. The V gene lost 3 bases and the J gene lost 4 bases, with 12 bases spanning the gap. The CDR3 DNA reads TGTGCCAGTAGTATCCTGGGGTGGGGCACTGAAGCTTTCTTT. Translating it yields CASSILGWGTEAFF.

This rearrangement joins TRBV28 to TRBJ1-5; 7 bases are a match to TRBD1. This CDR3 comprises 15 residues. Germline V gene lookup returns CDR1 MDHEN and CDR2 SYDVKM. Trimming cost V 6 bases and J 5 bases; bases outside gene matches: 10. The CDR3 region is CASRGDREQDQPQHF. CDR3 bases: TGTGCCAGCAGGGGGGACAGAGAACAAGATCAGCCCCAGCATTTT.

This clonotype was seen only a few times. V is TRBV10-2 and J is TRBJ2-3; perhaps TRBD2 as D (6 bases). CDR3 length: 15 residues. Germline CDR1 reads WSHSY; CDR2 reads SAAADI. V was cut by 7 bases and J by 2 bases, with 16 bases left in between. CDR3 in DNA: TGCGCCAGCACTACTCCGGGACTCACCACAGATACGCAGTATTTT. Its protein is CASTTPGLTTDTQYF.

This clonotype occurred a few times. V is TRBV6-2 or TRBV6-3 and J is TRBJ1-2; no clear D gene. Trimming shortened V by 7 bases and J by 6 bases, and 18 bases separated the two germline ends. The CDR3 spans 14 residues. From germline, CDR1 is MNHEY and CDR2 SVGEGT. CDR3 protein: CASTPGDEDHGYTF. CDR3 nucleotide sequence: TGTGCCAGCACCCCCGGAGACGAAGACCATGGCTACACCTTC.

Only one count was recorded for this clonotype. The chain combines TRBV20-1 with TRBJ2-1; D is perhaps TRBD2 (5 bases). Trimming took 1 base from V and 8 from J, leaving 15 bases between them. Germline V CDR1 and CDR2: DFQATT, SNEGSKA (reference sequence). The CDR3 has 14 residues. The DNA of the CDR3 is TGCAGTGCTAGAGGGGAACTAGGTTTACATGAGCAGTTCTTC. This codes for CSARGELGLHEQFF.

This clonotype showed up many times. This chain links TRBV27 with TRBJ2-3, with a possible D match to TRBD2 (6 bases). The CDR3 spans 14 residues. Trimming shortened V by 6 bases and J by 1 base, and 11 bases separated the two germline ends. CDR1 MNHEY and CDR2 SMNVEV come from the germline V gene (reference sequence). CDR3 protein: CASSPVAGTDTQYF. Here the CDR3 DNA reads TGTGCCAGCAGCCCGGTAGCGGGCACAGATACGCAGTATTTT.

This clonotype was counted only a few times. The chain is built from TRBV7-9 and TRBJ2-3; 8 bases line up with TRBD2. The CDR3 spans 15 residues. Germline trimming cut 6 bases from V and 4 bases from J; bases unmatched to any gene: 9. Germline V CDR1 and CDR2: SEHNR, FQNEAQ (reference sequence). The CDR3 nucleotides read TGTGCCAGCAGTACCGGACTAGCAATCTCAGATACGCAGTATTTT. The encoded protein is CASSTGLAISDTQYF.

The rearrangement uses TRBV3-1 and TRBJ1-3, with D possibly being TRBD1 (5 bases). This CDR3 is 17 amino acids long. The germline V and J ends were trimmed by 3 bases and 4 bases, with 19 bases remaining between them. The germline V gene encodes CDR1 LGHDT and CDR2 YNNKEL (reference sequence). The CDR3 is CASSHRGAGSFGNTIYF. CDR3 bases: TGTGCCAGCAGCCATCGAGGGGCTGGGAGTTTCGGAAACACCATATATTTT.

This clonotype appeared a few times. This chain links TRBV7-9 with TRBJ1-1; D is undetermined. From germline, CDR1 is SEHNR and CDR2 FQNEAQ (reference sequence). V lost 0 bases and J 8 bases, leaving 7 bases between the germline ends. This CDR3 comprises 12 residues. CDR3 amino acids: CASSLASEEAFF. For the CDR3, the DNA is TGTGCCAGCAGCTTAGCAAGTGAGGAAGCTTTCTTT.

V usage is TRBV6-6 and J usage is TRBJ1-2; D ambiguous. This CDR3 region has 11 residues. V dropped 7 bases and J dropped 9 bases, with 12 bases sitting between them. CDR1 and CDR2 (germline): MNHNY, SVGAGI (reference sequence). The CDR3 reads CASISGPRYTF. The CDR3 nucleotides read TGTGCCAGCATTTCTGGGCCCCGCTACACCTTC.

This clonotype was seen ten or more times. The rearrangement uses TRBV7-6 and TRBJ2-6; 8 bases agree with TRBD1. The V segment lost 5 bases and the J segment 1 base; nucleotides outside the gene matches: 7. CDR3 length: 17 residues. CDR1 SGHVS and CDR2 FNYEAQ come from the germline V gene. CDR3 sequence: CASSLAGGASGANVLTF. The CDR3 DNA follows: TGTGCCAGCAGCCTCGCAGGGGGCGCGTCTGGGGCCAACGTCCTGACTTTC. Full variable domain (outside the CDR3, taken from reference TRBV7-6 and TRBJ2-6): GAGVSQSPRYKVTKRGQDVALRCDPISGHVSLYWYRQALGQGPEFLTYFNYEAQQDKSGLPNDRFSAERPEGSISTLTIQRTEQRDSAMYRCASSLAGGASGANVLTFGAGSRLTVL.

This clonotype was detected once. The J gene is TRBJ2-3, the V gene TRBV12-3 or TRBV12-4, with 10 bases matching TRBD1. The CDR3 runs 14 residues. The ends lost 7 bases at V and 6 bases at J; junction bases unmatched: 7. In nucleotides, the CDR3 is TGTGCCAGCAACCCGGGACAGGGGCCGGATACGCAGTATTTT. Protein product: CASNPGQGPDTQYF.

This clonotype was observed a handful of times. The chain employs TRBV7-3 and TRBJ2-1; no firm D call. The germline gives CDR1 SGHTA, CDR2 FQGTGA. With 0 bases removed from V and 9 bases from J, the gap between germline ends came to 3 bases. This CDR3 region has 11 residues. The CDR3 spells CASSLTSEQFF. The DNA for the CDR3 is TGTGCCAGCAGCTTAACGAGTGAGCAGTTCTTC.

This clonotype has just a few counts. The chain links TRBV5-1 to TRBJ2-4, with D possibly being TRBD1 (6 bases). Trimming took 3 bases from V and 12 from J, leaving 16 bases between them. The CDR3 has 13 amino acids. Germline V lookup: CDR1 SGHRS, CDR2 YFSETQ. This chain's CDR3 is CASSSPGTSGQYF. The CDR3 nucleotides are TGCGCCAGCAGCTCGCCCGGGACATCTGGTCAGTACTTC.

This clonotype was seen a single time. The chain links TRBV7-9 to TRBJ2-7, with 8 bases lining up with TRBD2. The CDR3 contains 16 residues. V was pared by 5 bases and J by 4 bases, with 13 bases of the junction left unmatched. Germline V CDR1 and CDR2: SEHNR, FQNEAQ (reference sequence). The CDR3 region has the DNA TGTGCCAGCAGCCCCGCCGGGGGGGGACTTAGTTACGAGCAGTACTTC. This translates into CASSPAGGGLSYEQYF.

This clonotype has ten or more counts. The CDR3 bases are TGTGCCAGCAGCGGAAGGGGACTCCCCTTGATCACAGATACGCAGTATTTT. Its protein is CASSGRGLPLITDTQYF. The chain couples TRBV7-6 to TRBJ2-3; possible D gene TRBD2, 6 bases. V dropped 5 bases and J dropped 2 bases, with 20 bases sitting between them. The CDR3 has 17 amino acids. The germline V gene encodes CDR1 SGHVS and CDR2 FNYEAQ.

CDR3 sequence (DNA): TGTGCCAGCAGCTCTTTACAGGGTTTGGCCAATGAGCAGTTCTTC. It translates to CASSSLQGLANEQFF. The rearrangement joins TRBV7-9 to TRBJ2-1; D might be TRBD1 (6 bases). Trimming left V 4 bases short and J 6 bases short, with 16 bases between. Germline assignment: CDR1 SEHNR and CDR2 FQNEAQ (reference sequence). The CDR3 sequence is 15 residues long.

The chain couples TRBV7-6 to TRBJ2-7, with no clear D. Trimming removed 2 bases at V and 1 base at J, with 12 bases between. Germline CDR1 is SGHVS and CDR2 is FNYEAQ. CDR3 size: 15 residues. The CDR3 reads CASSLSLGRSYEQYF. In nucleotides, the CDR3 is TGTGCCAGCAGCTTAAGCTTAGGCAGATCCTACGAGCAGTACTTC.